This is a list of T cell receptor beta chains from one sample in a study of T-cell memory formation after mild COVID-19. TCRdb analysed the 5' RACE reads with MiXCR anew, one entry per CDR3 protein. The sample includes over 350,000 distinct CDR3 sequences, roughly 15% seen only once; the top ten take roughly 21%. Sequencing input: PBMCs or a T cell subset sorted from them (not recorded which). These receptors were taken from a man aged 18-30 years who had mild COVID-19 (a few samples of this study predate the infection). Cell type and time point are not known. Both conserved end residues are part of each CDR3. A D gene is named only where the DNA matches it firmly. Clone size is given for some rows only: seen once, a few or many times, or a class if the clone is expanded.

j_gene	v_gene	d_gene	abundance	CDR3nt	CDR3aa
TRBJ1-5	TRBV6-6	.	few	TGTGCCAGCAGACCCCCGAACTCGGTAGGGAATCAGCCCCAGCATTTT	CASRPPNSVGNQPQHF
TRBJ1-5	TRBV4-1	.	.	TGCGCCAGCAGCCAACCGCTACAGCCCCAGCATTTT	CASSQPLQPQHF
TRBJ2-2	TRBV30	.	few	TGTGCCTGGAGTAATACCGGGGAGCTGTTTTTT	CAWSNTGELFF
TRBJ1-5	TRBV20-1	.	.	TGCAGTGCTAGGAGAATTTCGGGGACAACTAGCAATCAGCCCCAGCATTTT	CSARRISGTTSNQPQHF
TRBJ2-2	TRBV12-3/TRBV12-4	.	few	TGTGCCAGCAGTCGAGAGAGGGGCGGGGAGCTGTTTTTT	CASSRERGGELFF
TRBJ2-3	TRBV24-1	TRBD2	.	TGTGCCACTTCGACTAGCGGGAGCACAGATACGCAGTATTTT	CATSTSGSTDTQYF
TRBJ1-6	TRBV27	.	.	TGTGCCAGCAGTTTATTCAGTGGGGCGTCCTATAATTCACCCCTCCACTTT	CASSLFSGASYNSPLHF
TRBJ2-3	TRBV29-1	TRBD1	few	TGCACCATGGACAGGGCCGGCACAGATACGCAGTATTTT	CTMDRAGTDTQYF
TRBJ2-1	TRBV20-1	.	few	TGCAGTGCTAGAGATTCGGCCAGGGGGGATGAGCAGTTCTTC	CSARDSARGDEQFF
TRBJ1-2	TRBV6-1	.	.	TGTGCCAGCAGTGAACCCAGGGGAGACTATGGCTACACCTTC	CASSEPRGDYGYTF
TRBJ2-3	TRBV20-1	TRBD2	many	TGCAGTGCTAGCGGGGGGACAGATACGCAGTATTTT	CSASGGTDTQYF
TRBJ2-3	TRBV21-1	.	few	TGTGCCAGCAGCATAGGAGACACCAGCACAGATACGCAGTATTTT	CASSIGDTSTDTQYF
TRBJ1-1	TRBV4-1	TRBD1	.	TGCGCCAGCAGCCGATCCCAGGGGGTCTGGTACACTGAAGCTTTCTTT	CASSRSQGVWYTEAFF
TRBJ1-2	TRBV4-3	.	few	TGCGCCAGCAGATTTACGGGCGGAACCTATGGCTACACCTTC	CASRFTGGTYGYTF
TRBJ2-3	TRBV10-3	.	few	TGTGCCATCAGTGAGGGCCACGGAAGCACAGATACGCAGTATTTT	CAISEGHGSTDTQYF
TRBJ2-5	TRBV3-1	TRBD1	few	TGTGCCAGCAGCCCCGGACAGGGGTACCAAGAGACCCAGTACTTC	CASSPGQGYQETQYF
TRBJ1-1	TRBV7-9	.	.	TGTGCCAGCAGCCGTGGGCGCCGGGGGACTGAAGCTTTCTTT	CASSRGRRGTEAFF
TRBJ2-5	TRBV7-2	.	.	TGTGCCAGCAGCTTTTACATCGGGCAAAATCAAGAGACCCAGTACTTC	CASSFYIGQNQETQYF
TRBJ2-2	TRBV11-2	.	few	TGTGCCAGCAGCTTAATCACGTTCACCGGGGAGCTGTTTTTT	CASSLITFTGELFF
TRBJ2-3	TRBV4-1	TRBD2	many	TGCGCCAGCAGCCAGGCGGGGGGTTACACAGATACGCAGTATTTT	CASSQAGGYTDTQYF
TRBJ2-7	TRBV14	.	.	TGTGCCAGCAGCCAAGGCACCTACGAGCAGTACTTC	CASSQGTYEQYF
TRBJ1-1	TRBV7-2	.	few	TGTGCCAGCAGCTTACAGATTATGGCACCGTCTTTCTTT	CASSLQIMAPSFF
TRBJ2-1	TRBV10-3	TRBD1	many	TGTGCCATCAGTGACTCAACCGGACAGGCCAATGAGCAGTTCTTC	CAISDSTGQANEQFF
TRBJ2-2	TRBV2	.	many	TGTGCCAGCAGTGCCGGGAAACTCACCGGGGAGCTGTTTTTT	CASSAGKLTGELFF
TRBJ1-2	TRBV20-1	TRBD1	.	TGCAGTGCTAACCCGGGACAGGGGATTACCTATGGCTACACCTTC	CSANPGQGITYGYTF
TRBJ1-2	TRBV5-1	TRBD1	.	TGCGCCAGCAGCTTGGATGGGACAGGGTACTATGGCTACACCTTC	CASSLDGTGYYGYTF
TRBJ2-3	TRBV20-1	TRBD2	few	TGCAGTGCTGTAGGCGGGGGGGCAAATACGCAGTATTTT	CSAVGGGANTQYF
TRBJ2-2	TRBV12-3/TRBV12-4	.	.	TGTGCCAGCAGTCGTTCCTACCTCGGGTACACCGGGGAGCTGTTTTTT	CASSRSYLGYTGELFF
TRBJ2-2	TRBV20-1	TRBD1	.	TGCAGTGCTCCGTCCCGGGACAGGTTATCCGGGGAGCTGTTTTTT	CSAPSRDRLSGELFF
TRBJ2-5	TRBV19	TRBD1	many	TGTGCCAGTAGTGATCCCGGGACAGAAGAGACCCAGTACTTC	CASSDPGTEETQYF
TRBJ2-1	TRBV5-1	TRBD1	.	TGCGCCAGCAGCCCAACGACAGGGGGCGATGAGCAGTTCTTC	CASSPTTGGDEQFF
TRBJ1-3	TRBV15	.	.	TGTGCCACCTGGGGTGGGGGTTTGCACACCATATATTTT	CATWGGGLHTIYF
TRBJ2-6	TRBV6-2/TRBV6-3	.	.	TGTGCCAGCAGTTACGACCGTCAGGGGACTGGGGCCAACGTCCTGACTTTC	CASSYDRQGTGANVLTF
TRBJ1-1	TRBV9	.	few	TGTGCCAGCAGCGTAGGGAGATCCCGGGAGGATGCTTTCTTT	CASSVGRSREDAFF
TRBJ1-4	TRBV20-1	.	few	TGCAGTGCTCGGTCCCCGGGGGGCTTTGAAAAACTGTTTTTT	CSARSPGGFEKLFF
TRBJ1-2	TRBV7-9	.	.	TGTGCCAGCAGCTTAGATACAAGTGGCTACACCTTC	CASSLDTSGYTF
TRBJ2-1	TRBV6-2/TRBV6-3	TRBD2	.	TGTGCCAGCAGTAGGACTAGGGAGGCCTACAATGAGCAGTTCTTC	CASSRTREAYNEQFF
TRBJ2-3	TRBV9	.	.	TGTGCCAGCAGCGTAGCGGGGGACGGCACAGATACGCAGTATTTT	CASSVAGDGTDTQYF
TRBJ2-1	TRBV12-5	TRBD2	few	TGTGCTAGTGGTTTGGGGGGACTAGCGGGGATAGTGCAGTTCTTC	CASGLGGLAGIVQFF
TRBJ2-5	TRBV28	TRBD2	few	TGTGCCAGCAGCTGGACTAGCGGGGTCCAAGAGACCCAGTACTTC	CASSWTSGVQETQYF
TRBJ1-2	TRBV29-1	.	few	TGCAGCGCTGCCGTAGGGGACTATGGCTACACCTTC	CSAAVGDYGYTF
TRBJ2-1	TRBV7-2	.	.	TGTGCCAGCAGCTCCGTGGTGGGTGTGGGGTCCTACAATGAGCAGTTCTTC	CASSSVVGVGSYNEQFF